These 31 T cell receptor beta chains share one sample of origin, sequenced in a study of T cells in Graves' hyperthyroidism and ophthalmopathy. Amplified TCR beta CDR3 regions derived from RNA transcripts. HTBI primers drove first-round RT-PCR of the TCR CDR3. TCRdb reanalysed the multiplex PCR reads using MiXCR and keeps one entry per CDR3 protein. The table records 370,000 or so distinct CDR3 sequences, about a sixth of them present only once. The sequenced material came from blood. Source of these receptors: a woman younger than 30 with Graves' hyperthyroidism that later progressed to Graves' ophthalmopathy.

This rearrangement joins TRBV10-3 to TRBJ2-4, with D perhaps TRBD2 (6 bases). CDR3 length: 18 amino acids. The germline V and J ends were trimmed by 2 bases and 0 bases, with 17 bases remaining between them. Germline V gene sequence: CDR1 ENHRY, CDR2 SYGVKD. As DNA, the CDR3 is TGTGCCATCAGTGAGGTTGAAAGCGGGCGGCTAGCCAAAAACATTCAGTACTTC. Amino acid sequence: CAISEVESGRLAKNIQYF.

The rearrangement joins TRBV4-3 to TRBJ2-1; TRBD1 aligns across 9 bases. The CDR3 extends over 17 amino acids. The junction had 8 bases not matched to a gene; V was cut back by 0 bases and J by 5 bases. From germline, CDR1 is LGHNA and CDR2 YSLEER. For the CDR3, the DNA is TGCGCCAGCAGCCAAGACCTATCCGGGACAGGGAACAATGAGCAGTTCTTC. This sequence encodes CASSQDLSGTGNNEQFF.

In its sample, this clonotype was seen many times. The chain is built from TRBV20-1 and TRBJ2-7; the match to TRBD2 covers 7 bases. Germline V gene lookup returns CDR1 DFQATT and CDR2 SNEGSKA (reference sequence). The CDR3 extends over 15 amino acids. The junction had 5 bases not matched to a gene; V was cut back by 0 bases and J by 0 bases. The CDR3 spells CSARDARGSSYEQYF. The DNA of the CDR3 is TGCAGTGCTAGAGATGCGCGCGGGAGCTCCTACGAGCAGTACTTC.

This clonotype has more than one count but fewer than ten. The chain links TRBV27 to TRBJ2-3; 9 nucleotides align to TRBD2. Trimming cost V 6 bases and J 5 bases; bases outside gene matches: 12. The germline CDR1 and CDR2 sequences are MNHEY and SMNVEV (reference sequence). This CDR3 is 16 amino acids long. The CDR3, as DNA: TGTGCCAGCAGCCGTACGGGCGGGAGGGCCGAAGATACGCAGTATTTT. Its protein is CASSRTGGRAEDTQYF.

Points on this clonotype: Possible read error: a much larger clone is one base away. V usage is TRBV6-5 and J usage is TRBJ2-1; D is unresolved. In germline, CDR1 is MNHEY, CDR2 SVGAGI. This CDR3 has 13 amino acids. CDR3 region: CASSYSGFNERFF. The CDR3 DNA follows: TGTGCCAGCAGTTACTCTGGCTTCAATGAGCGGTTCTTC.

Points on this clonotype: A much bigger clone sits one base away, suggesting this may be a read error. The chain is built from TRBV7-3 and TRBJ2-1; 10 bases map to TRBD2. The CDR3 is 15 amino acids. Germline assignment: CDR1 SGHTA and CDR2 FQGTGA. The CDR3 here is CMRRSGRAFYNEQLF. The CDR3 DNA sequence: TGTATGCGACGGAGCGGGAGGGCTTTCTACAATGAGCAGCTCTTC.

This clonotype came up a few times. Here the CDR3 reads CSARLGGNTEAFF. Written as DNA, the CDR3 is TGCAGTGCTAGATTAGGAGGGAACACTGAAGCTTTCTTT. J is TRBJ1-1 and V is TRBV20-1; D remains unclear. Trimming shortened V by 2 bases and J by 1 base, and 8 bases separated the two germline ends. Per germline, CDR1 DFQATT and CDR2 SNEGSKA (reference sequence). The CDR3 is 13 amino acids.

This clonotype was counted ten times or more. The chain combines TRBV7-8 with TRBJ1-2, with 10 positions matching TRBD1. The CDR3 loop spans 15 amino acids. With V trimmed by 2 bases and J by 4 bases, 4 bases remained unmatched. Germline CDR1 SGHVS, CDR2 FQNEAQ. This CDR3 is CASSLRDRGVYGYTF. CDR3 sequence (DNA): TGTGCCAGCAGCTTACGGGACAGGGGAGTCTATGGCTACACCTTC.

On this clonotype: A much larger clone is a single base away; this may be a read error. The rearrangement joins TRBV2 to TRBJ1-1, with 10 bases that match TRBD1. The CDR3 has 12 residues. With 9 bases clipped from V and 3 bases from J, the junction kept 1 base outside the gene matches. Germline assignment: CDR1 SNHLY and CDR2 FYNNEI. The CDR3 nucleotides read TGTGCCAGAGGGACAGGGGACACTGAAGCTTTCTTT. Translated: CARGTGDTEAFF.

As for this clonotype: Being one base from a much bigger clone, this may be a read error. This rearrangement joins TRBV7-9 to TRBJ2-3, with D perhaps TRBD1 (6 bases). The CDR3 sequence is 16 residues long. V was cut by 7 bases and J by 2 bases, with 19 bases left in between. Germline V lookup: CDR1 SEHNR, CDR2 FQNEAQ (reference sequence). CDR3: CASTNLPGVDTDTQYF. CDR3 in DNA: TGTGCCAGCACCAATCTCCCAGGGGTCGACACAGATACGCAGTATTTT.

The chain joins TRBV7-2 to TRBJ2-3; no clear D. Germline V lookup: CDR1 SGHTA, CDR2 FQGNSA. V lost 5 bases, J lost 6 bases, and 12 bases lay in between. CDR3 length: 13 amino acids. CDR3 DNA sequence: TGTGCCAGCAGCCCCGAAGAATGGGATACGCAGTATTTT. It specifies CASSPEEWDTQYF.

This clonotype was recorded only once. CDR3 coding DNA: TGTGCCAGCAGTTCCCCCCGTGTCTACAATGAGCAGTTCTTC. This sequence encodes CASSSPRVYNEQFF. J is TRBJ2-1 and V is TRBV27, with unresolved D. Germline CDR1 MNHEY, CDR2 SMNVEV (reference sequence). The V end was cut by 4 bases, the J end by 3 bases, with 10 bases between. The CDR3 has 14 residues.

Of note for this clonotype: This clone may be a read error of a much larger clone one base away. The chain has TRBV30 and TRBJ2-1; TRBD1 might be the D (6 bases). Looked up from germline, CDR1 is GTSNPN and CDR2 is SVGIG (reference sequence). The CDR3 is 14 amino acids. CDR3: CASDTGKSCNEQFF. In nucleotides, the CDR3 is TGTGCCTCGGATACAGGGAAGTCCTGCAATGAGCAGTTCTTC.

There are many counts of this clonotype. This chain links TRBV27 with TRBJ1-5, with 8 positions matching TRBD1. The length of the CDR3 is 16 residues. The V segment lost 5 bases and the J segment 6 bases; nucleotides outside the gene matches: 12. Germline-derived CDR1 and CDR2 are MNHEY and SMNVEV (reference sequence). CDR3 nucleotides: TGTGCCAGCAGTCCCTCGGACAGGGTGGGCATTCAGCCCCAGCATTTT. Its translation: CASSPSDRVGIQPQHF.

Notes on this clonotype: The conserved phenylalanine or tryptophan normally closing the CDR3 is absent here, so this likely arose from a read error. The chain uses TRBV6-5 and TRBJ2-1; TRBD1 aligns across 10 bases. V dropped 4 bases and J dropped 7; count of bases not matched to a gene: 4. This CDR3 has 14 amino acids. Germline V CDR1 and CDR2: MNHEY, SVGAGI. For the CDR3, the DNA is TGTGCCAGCAGTTGGGACAGGGGATTAAATGAGCAGTTCTCC. Its protein is CASSWDRGLNEQFS.

This clonotype turned up a few times. V gene TRBV24-1 combines with J gene TRBJ2-1; 7 bases align to TRBD1. Germline CDR1 is KGHDR and CDR2 is SFDVKD. The CDR3 runs 15 residues. V was clipped by 5 bases and J by 7 bases; unmatched bases: 10. CDR3 residues: CATSAPGQATNEQFF. The CDR3 DNA sequence: TGTGCCACCAGTGCTCCCGGACAGGCTACTAATGAGCAGTTCTTC.

This clonotype was counted ten times or more. This sequence joins TRBV7-2 and TRBJ2-7; 8 bases agree with TRBD2. V lost 2 bases, J lost 0 bases, and 12 bases stayed unmatched. The CDR3 is made up of 18 amino acids. CDR1 is SGHTA, CDR2 FQGNSA, per germline. The CDR3 loop reads CASSLPLHPSGSSYEQYF. DNA for the CDR3: TGTGCCAGCAGCTTACCCCTTCACCCGAGCGGGAGCTCCTACGAGCAGTACTTC.

Note on this clonotype: With a much larger clone just one base away, this may be a read error. V usage is TRBV27 and J usage is TRBJ1-1; D remains ambiguous. Germline-derived CDR1 and CDR2 are MNHEY and SMNVEV (reference sequence). The CDR3 runs to 13 residues. The chain's CDR3 is CASSLYLNGEASF. The DNA for the CDR3 is TGTGCCAGCAGTTTATACTTGAACGGTGAAGCTTCCTTT.

V gene TRBV5-4 combines with J gene TRBJ2-5; 7 nucleotides align to TRBD1. The germline V gene has CDR1 SGHNT and CDR2 YYREEE (reference sequence). This CDR3 is built from 15 residues. V lost 4 bases, J lost 5 bases, and 11 bases stayed unmatched. The CDR3 DNA reads as TGTGCCAGCAGCCCTGACAGGGTCGTATCGGAGACCCAGTACTTC. This translates into CASSPDRVVSETQYF.

This clonotype was seen many times. The gene calls are TRBV5-1 and TRBJ2-1, with TRBD2 identical over 10 bases. There are 16 residues in the CDR3. The V gene end was trimmed by 4 bases and the J gene end by 7 bases; junction bases not matched to a gene: 11. The germline CDR1 and CDR2 sequences are SGHRS and YFSETQ. This CDR3 is CASSPAALAGVNEQFF. CDR3 coding DNA: TGCGCCAGCAGCCCGGCGGCTCTAGCGGGAGTAAATGAGCAGTTCTTC.

This clonotype was picked up many times. This chain links TRBV20-1 with TRBJ2-5; TRBD1 might be the D (5 bases). Germline V gene data show CDR1 as DFQATT and CDR2 as SNEGSKA (reference sequence). Trimming stripped 3 bases from V and 4 bases from J, with 15 bases between. There are 14 residues in the CDR3. Here the CDR3 DNA reads TGCAGTGCTAGGGCCAGGGTTTGGGGAGAGACCCAGTACTTC. It translates to CSARARVWGETQYF.

The V and J genes are TRBV27 and TRBJ2-7; either TRBD1 or TRBD2 may fit D (5 bases each). V shed 3 bases and J shed 4 bases, with 19 bases lying between them. This CDR3 spans 16 amino acids. Germline values: CDR1 MNHEY, CDR2 SMNVEV (reference sequence). CDR3 sequence: CASSLIFLGAGYEQYF. The CDR3 nucleotides read TGTGCCAGCAGTTTGATATTCCTCGGGGCCGGTTACGAGCAGTACTTC.

This clonotype turned up a few times. The chain has TRBV19 and TRBJ1-5, with D uncertain. The V gene lost 6 bases and the J gene lost 0 bases, with 15 bases spanning the gap. The CDR3 is 16 residues long. From germline, CDR1 is LNHDA and CDR2 SQIVND (reference sequence). The CDR3 protein is CASRAAEANSNQPQHF. The CDR3 coding sequence is TGTGCCAGTAGGGCGGCGGAGGCCAATAGCAATCAGCCCCAGCATTTT.

This clonotype has at least ten counts. V and J are TRBV7-9 and TRBJ2-3; D possibly corresponds to TRBD2 (6 bases). V dropped 6 bases and J dropped 5 bases, with 12 bases sitting between them. This CDR3 is 13 amino acids long. The germline V gene has CDR1 SEHNR and CDR2 FQNEAQ (reference sequence). The CDR3, as DNA: TGTGCCAGCAGGTTTAGGGGAGGAGATACGCAGTATTTT. This gives the protein CASRFRGGDTQYF.

This clonotype was seen repeatedly, ten times or more. At one end, the junction sequence differs from germline, possibly due to a read error. This rearrangement joins TRBV24-1 to TRBJ1-2; D is perhaps TRBD1 (5 bases). The CDR3 runs 16 residues. Per the germline V gene, CDR1 is KGHDR and CDR2 is SFDVKD. The CDR3 reads CAISDKDRGLPHGYTF. The CDR3 coding sequence is TGTGCCATCAGTGATAAAGATCGGGGGTTACCCCACGGCTACACCTTC.

This clonotype was seen a few times. The J gene is TRBJ2-4, the V gene TRBV5-6; 10 positions agree with TRBD2. The germline CDR1 and CDR2 sequences are SGHDT and YYEEEE. J lost 15 bases, V lost 4 bases, and 10 bases had no gene match. CDR3 size: 13 residues. CDR3 nucleotides: TGTGCCAGCAGCCCGGGGACTAGCGCGAAGACGTACTTC. Its translation is CASSPGTSAKTYF.

The rearrangement uses TRBV7-2 and TRBJ2-3; D possibly corresponds to TRBD1 (5 bases). In germline, CDR1 is SGHTA, CDR2 FQGNSA. The CDR3 loop spans 16 amino acids. Trimming removed 6 bases from V and 4 bases from J, with 20 bases in between. CDR3 amino acids: CASSLMGLKISDTQYF. CDR3 DNA sequence: TGTGCCAGCAGTCTTATGGGGCTGAAGATCTCAGATACGCAGTATTTT.

This clonotype was recorded many times. The genes are TRBV11-2 and TRBJ2-1; 12 bases align to TRBD2. Trimming removed 5 bases from V and 0 bases from J; junction bases left unmatched: 2. CDR3 length: 16 amino acids. In germline, CDR1 is SGHAT, CDR2 FQNNGV. The CDR3 coding sequence is TGTGCCAGCAGCCGACTAGCGGGGGACTCCTACAATGAGCAGTTCTTC. Encoded protein: CASSRLAGDSYNEQFF.

This clonotype was seen many times. The chain is built from TRBV27 and TRBJ2-3; 9 nucleotides agree with TRBD1. Germline loops: CDR1 MNHEY, CDR2 SMNVEV (reference sequence). The CDR3 sequence is 12 residues long. The trim removed 10 bases at V and 5 bases at J, leaving 4 bases unmatched. CDR3 bases: TGTGCCACCAGGGACAGGGTAGATACGCAGTATTTT. Translating gives CATRDRVDTQYF.

This clonotype was observed many times. J is TRBJ2-1 and V is TRBV6-2 or TRBV6-3, with 12 bases matching TRBD2. Trimming took 6 bases from V and 8 from J; bases not matched to a gene: 8. Per the germline V gene, CDR1 is MNHEY and CDR2 is SVGEGT. The CDR3 extends over 15 amino acids. The CDR3 DNA sequence: TGTGCCAGCAGAATGACTAGCGGGAGATCTTATGAGCAGTTCTTC. Residues: CASRMTSGRSYEQFF.

This clonotype occurred many times. The chain recombines TRBV28 with TRBJ2-1, with 9 bases aligning to TRBD2. The CDR3 is 15 residues long. Germline-derived CDR1 and CDR2 are MDHEN and SYDVKM. V lost 7 bases and J lost 8; bases outside the gene matches: 12. The CDR3 region is CASTEGLAPGDEQFF. CDR3 coding DNA: TGTGCCAGCACCGAAGGACTAGCGCCTGGTGATGAGCAGTTCTTC. Variable domain in full (rest from reference TRBV28 and TRBJ2-1): DVKVTQSSRYLVKRTGEKVFLECVQDMDHENMFWYRQDPGLGLRLIYFSYDVKMKEKGDIPEGYSVSREKKERFSLILESASTNQTSMYLCASTEGLAPGDEQFFGPGTRLTVL.